This T cell receptor beta chain was recovered during a study of T cell responses to AZD1222 COVID-19 vaccine. Whole-study results and caveats: At 160-218 and 743-854, vaccine-associated CD4 TCRs were dominant, and they spanned spike. Unmutated variant regions are reportedly targeted by nearly half of spike-specific TCRs. Researchers took repertoire samples only after the peak T cell response had come.

The CDR3 consists of 13 residues. With 4 bases clipped from V and 4 bases from J, the junction kept 5 bases outside the gene matches. Germline V lookup: CDR1 SQVTM, CDR2 ANQGSEA. This clone was detected once. The antigen remains undetermined. Sequencing used immunoSEQ multiplex PCR; TCRdb keeps in-frame clones, though not all of them. This table has around 99,000 clones, 91% appearing once. Sequencing was performed on peripheral blood, taken 28 days after the second AZD1222 dose. This chain joins TRBV29-1 and TRBJ2-7; 9 bases line up with TRBD1. This clonotype was obtained from an adult who received the AZD1222 COVID-19 vaccine. The CDR3 DNA reads as TGCAGCGTTGGGACAGGGGTAGGGTACGAGCAGTACTTC. Its translation is CSVGTGVGYEQYF.